These T cell receptor beta chains were read from a single sample in a study of T cells in Graves' hyperthyroidism and ophthalmopathy. TCRdb recomputed calls from the multiplex PCR reads with MiXCR, one row per CDR3 protein. Of roughly 250,000 distinct CDR3 sequences in the sample, about 15% are singletons; the top ten hold roughly 13%. Sequencing used blood. All receptors derive from a woman between 40 and 55 years old with Graves' hyperthyroidism that later progressed to Graves' ophthalmopathy. Each CDR3 is given with its conserved first and last residue. The D gene is left open where the match is weak. For some rows the clone size is stated as once, few or many, or as a class when expanded; others skip it.

TRBJ2-7,TRBV20-1,-,many,CSAIHRETYEQYF,TGCAGTGCTATACACAGGGAAACCTACGAGCAGTACTTC
TRBJ2-1,TRBV6-1,-,few,CATRSPNSNEQFF,TGTGCCACAAGGTCGCCGAATAGCAATGAGCAGTTCTTC
TRBJ2-5,TRBV20-1,-,few,CSAHPPTETQYF,TGCAGTGCCCACCCCCCAACGGAGACCCAGTACTTC
TRBJ1-5,TRBV6-1,-,many,CASSESRLNQPQHF,TGTGCCAGCAGTGAATCCAGGCTAAATCAGCCCCAGCATTTT
TRBJ1-3,TRBV12-3/TRBV12-4,-,many,CASSFYGTTGNTIYF,TGTGCCAGCAGCTTCTACGGGACAACTGGAAACACCATATATTTT
TRBJ2-1,TRBV5-1,TRBD2,many,CASSLAGGSNEQFF,TGTGCCAGCAGCTTAGCGGGAGGGTCGAATGAGCAGTTCTTC
TRBJ2-7,TRBV20-1,TRBD2,few,CSARDFSRGSSSEQYF,TGCAGTGCTAGAGATTTTTCTCGCGGGAGCTCATCCGAGCAGTACTTC
TRBJ1-1,TRBV2,-,many,CASSDGGHAVAFF,TGTGCCAGCAGTGATGGAGGGCACGCTGTAGCTTTCTTT
TRBJ2-7,TRBV3-1,TRBD2,many,CASSPRTSGYYEQYF,TGTGCCAGCAGCCCTCGGACTAGCGGATACTACGAGCAGTACTTC
TRBJ2-7,TRBV19,-,few,CASSINGLSSYEQYF,TGTGCCAGTAGTATTAACGGGCTAAGCTCCTACGAGCAGTACTTC
TRBJ1-1,TRBV19,-,many,CASINPGANTEAFF,TGTGCCAGTATCAACCCCGGAGCGAACACTGAAGCTTTCTTT
TRBJ1-5,TRBV10-3,-,-,CAISAAGDSNQPQHF,TGTGCCATCAGTGCGGCAGGGGATAGCAATCAGCCCCAGCATTTT
TRBJ2-1,TRBV18,-,many,CASSPVRDGEQFF,TGTGCCAGCTCACCCGTAAGGGATGGTGAGCAGTTCTTC
TRBJ1-1,TRBV28,TRBD1,many,CASSSLGQGTGLGTTTEAFF,TGTGCCAGCAGTTCCCTGGGACAGGGGACAGGGTTGGGTACAACCACTGAAGCTTTCTTT
TRBJ1-2,TRBV6-2/TRBV6-3,-,-,CASSYGTNYGYTF,TGTGCCAGCAGCTACGGGACAAACTATGGCTACACCTTC
TRBJ2-7,TRBV6-1,-,many,CASSGRGGGNYEQYF,TGTGCCAGCAGTGGAAGGGGGGGGGGAAACTACGAGCAGTACTTC
TRBJ2-1,TRBV28,TRBD2,many,CASSFSGTTPYNEQFF,TGTGCCAGCAGTTTTTCCGGGACTACACCTTACAATGAGCAGTTCTTC
TRBJ2-1,TRBV4-1,TRBD2,-,CASSQVATSGGGEQFF,TGCGCCAGCAGCCAAGTGGCGACTAGCGGTGGCGGTGAGCAGTTCTTC
TRBJ2-3,TRBV12-3/TRBV12-4,TRBD1,many,CASTIIEVTGATDTQYF,TGTGCCAGCACCATTATTGAGGTGACAGGGGCGACAGATACGCAGTATTTT
TRBJ2-3,TRBV7-3,TRBD1,many,CASSYGTGGSDTQYF,TGTGCCAGCAGCTATGGGACAGGGGGTTCAGATACGCAGTATTTT
TRBJ1-4,TRBV28,-,many,CASSLSRDVRKKLFF,TGTGCCAGCAGTTTAAGCCGGGACGTAAGGAAAAAACTGTTTTTT
TRBJ2-2,TRBV6-2/TRBV6-3,TRBD1,many,CASSQTSHPDRGGTGELFF,TGTGCCAGCAGTCAAACTTCCCACCCGGACAGGGGAGGGACCGGGGAGCTGTTTTTT
TRBJ2-1,TRBV28,TRBD2,many,CASSTGTSGRDEQFF,TGTGCCAGCAGTACTGGGACTAGCGGGAGAGATGAGCAGTTCTTC
TRBJ2-3,TRBV7-9,-,many,CASSSRADTQYF,TGTGCCAGCAGCTCCAGGGCGGATACGCAGTATTTT
TRBJ2-3,TRBV19,-,many,CASSPRTVSTDTQYF,TGTGCCAGTAGTCCTCGGACGGTGAGCACAGATACGCAGTATTTT
TRBJ2-1,TRBV6-2/TRBV6-3,TRBD2,few,CASSMGLAGGNEQFF,TGTGCCAGCAGTATGGGACTAGCGGGAGGTAATGAGCAGTTCTTC
TRBJ1-5,TRBV19,TRBD1,many,CASARGPDQPQHF,TGTGCCAGTGCCAGGGGGCCCGATCAGCCCCAGCATTTT
TRBJ2-5,TRBV2,TRBD1,many,CASSMDRGFQETQYF,TGTGCCAGCAGCATGGACAGGGGATTTCAAGAGACCCAGTACTTC
TRBJ1-4,TRBV7-9,-,many,CASALRDLRSEKLFF,TGTGCCAGCGCTCTCCGGGACCTCAGGAGTGAAAAACTGTTTTTT
TRBJ1-1,TRBV30,-,many,CAWSVRGGWVTEAFF,TGTGCCTGGAGTGTACGTGGGGGGTGGGTCACTGAAGCTTTCTTT
TRBJ1-1,TRBV7-6,-,many,CASSFPVGAEAFF,TGTGCCAGCAGCTTTCCCGTGGGGGCTGAAGCTTTCTTT
TRBJ2-7,TRBV6-1,-,many,CASIKPGPNYEQYF,TGTGCCAGCATCAAACCCGGACCGAATTACGAGCAGTACTTC
TRBJ2-1,TRBV28,-,many,CASSSSGIEQFF,TGTGCCAGCAGTTCTTCTGGGATTGAGCAGTTCTTC
TRBJ2-2,TRBV2,-,many,CASSPLFGGDTGELFF,TGTGCCAGCAGTCCCCTTTTCGGGGGAGACACCGGGGAGCTGTTTTTT
TRBJ2-3,TRBV6-5,-,few,CASSYEGGRTDTQYF,TGTGCCAGCAGTTACGAGGGGGGGAGAACAGATACGCAGTATTTT
TRBJ1-2,TRBV5-1,-,-,CASSLGINYGYTF,TGCGCCAGCAGCTTGGGGATTAACTATGGCTACACCTTC
TRBJ2-3,TRBV7-3,TRBD1,many,CASSLPRTGGKDTQYF,TGTGCCAGCAGCTTACCTCGGACAGGGGGCAAAGATACGCAGTATTTT
TRBJ2-1,TRBV24-1,-,many,CATSDHRDRHANEQFF,TGTGCCACCAGTGATCACCGGGATCGGCATGCCAATGAGCAGTTCTTC
TRBJ2-3,TRBV28,TRBD2,many,CASSLKLAGGPWDTQYF,TGTGCCAGCAGTCTAAAACTAGCGGGAGGGCCTTGGGATACGCAGTATTTT
TRBJ1-1,TRBV6-1,-,many,CATGNTEAFF,TGTGCAACAGGGAACACTGAAGCTTTCTTT